This TCR beta chain was recovered during a study of T cells in localized non-small cell lung cancer. Study outcomes and limitations: Because sequencing included only one region (of the tumor), heterogeneity remains possible. Across samples, adjacent lung featured a median roughly 50 of the top 100 tumor clones. An association was observed between higher blood T cell density and longer overall survival. Uninvolved neighboring lung showed the greatest T cell clonality, exceeding tumor.

The germline V gene has CDR1 MNHEY and CDR2 SVGAGI. The CDR3 is made up of 14 amino acids. Trimming removed 5 bases at V and 5 bases at J, with 15 bases between. TCRdb's copy holds only in-frame clones and misses some; the assay was immunoSEQ multiplex PCR. The sample shows around 20,000 clones, more than 75% of them seen only once. Concerning this clone itself: Its antigen remains unknown.

V usage is TRBV6-5 and J usage is TRBJ2-5, with D uncertain. Material: PBMCs, obtained before any cancer treatment. The receptor's source is a woman aged 35 to 69 with stage II squamous cell lung carcinoma. CDR3 bases: TGTGCCAGCAGTCAGGACGGCTGGGCGGAGACCCAGTACTTC. Protein: CASSQDGWAETQYF.